A single sample is the source of the 21 T cell receptor beta chains below, sequenced in a study of blood T cell repertoires in COVID-19. Assay used: immunoSEQ multiplex PCR; TCRdb lists only in-frame clones, some missing. This sample has 100,000 to 150,000 clones, with approximately 83% found just once. Sequencing was carried out using peripheral blood. These receptor sequences come from a man in his sixties with acute or convalescent COVID-19.

J is TRBJ2-1 and V is TRBV28, with 7 bases fitting TRBD1. This CDR3 is 14 amino acids long. Per the germline V gene, CDR1 is MDHEN and CDR2 is SYDVKM. The V gene end was trimmed by 6 bases and the J gene end by 7 bases; junction bases not matched to a gene: 9. The CDR3 here is CASRWTGQGNEQFF. CDR3 DNA sequence: TGTGCCAGCAGGTGGACAGGTCAGGGGAATGAGCAGTTCTTC.

In nucleotides, the CDR3 is TGCGCCAGCAGACTAGCGGGAGGGACGGCCTACGAGCAGTACTTC. This sequence encodes CASRLAGGTAYEQYF. The chain has TRBV10-2 and TRBJ2-7; TRBD2 matches at 13 bases. Germline V lookup: CDR1 WSHSY, CDR2 SAAADI. After removal of 6 bases from V and 2 bases from J, the junction contained 4 bases not matched to a gene. This CDR3 comprises 15 residues.

CDR3 sequence (DNA): TGCGCCAGCAGCCAGGCGATAGCGGGGCATGAGCAGTTCTTC. Protein sequence: CASSQAIAGHEQFF. The V and J genes are TRBV5-1 and TRBJ2-1, with 8 positions matching TRBD2. V lost 4 bases and J lost 8; bases outside the gene matches: 8. Germline CDR1 is SGHRS and CDR2 is YFSETQ. The CDR3 is made up of 14 amino acids.

This clone has a single count. This chain uses TRBV6-1 with TRBJ2-7; 10 bases map to TRBD2. Looked up from germline, CDR1 is MNHNS and CDR2 is SASEGT. Germline trimming cut 4 bases from V and 9 bases from J; bases unmatched to any gene: 15. This CDR3 has 16 residues. This CDR3 is CASSGTSGIPRAGQYF. The CDR3 DNA sequence: TGTGCCAGCAGTGGGACTAGCGGTATCCCTCGAGCTGGGCAGTACTTC.

The chain carries TRBV28 and TRBJ2-7; 9 bases align to TRBD1. V dropped 1 base and J dropped 2; count of bases not matched to a gene: 3. Germline CDR1 and CDR2: MDHEN and SYDVKM. The CDR3 totals 15 residues. This CDR3 reads CASSLSRTGAYEQYF. CDR3 nucleotide sequence: TGTGCCAGCAGTTTATCACGGACAGGGGCCTACGAGCAGTACTTC.

The rearrangement uses TRBV18 and TRBJ2-3; 10 bases are shared with TRBD2. CDR3 length: 17 amino acids. J gave up 4 bases and V 2 bases, and 9 bases lay outside the gene matches. Per germline, CDR1 KGHSH and CDR2 LQKENI. The CDR3: CASSPGSGRAGSDTQYF. In nucleotides, the CDR3 is TGTGCCAGCTCACCAGGGAGCGGGAGGGCCGGGTCAGATACGCAGTATTTT.

The chain is built from TRBV5-1 and TRBJ1-4; 10 bases map to TRBD1. J gave up 4 bases and V 2 bases, and 8 bases lay outside the gene matches. This CDR3 is built from 17 residues. Germline V gene lookup returns CDR1 SGHRS and CDR2 YFSETQ. CDR3 nucleotide sequence: TGCGCCAGCAGCTTTGGACAGGGGGGGTTTTTTAATGAAAAACTGTTTTTT. Translation: CASSFGQGGFFNEKLFF.

The J gene is TRBJ2-6, the V gene TRBV10-3; 10 nucleotides align to TRBD1. This CDR3 is built from 17 residues. Losses at the gene ends were 6 bases for V and 0 bases for J; bases not matched to a gene: 5. CDR1 and CDR2 (germline): ENHRY, SYGVKD. In nucleotides, the CDR3 is TGTGCCATCAGGCCGGGACAGGGGAACTCTGGGGCCAACGTCCTGACTTTC. As protein: CAIRPGQGNSGANVLTF.

This clone has more than one count but fewer than ten. The CDR3 DNA reads TGCAGCGTTCCCATCAGCGGGGGGGCAGATACGCAGTATTTT. Translated: CSVPISGGADTQYF. This chain connects TRBV29-1 to TRBJ2-3; 10 nucleotides line up with TRBD2. Germline CDR1 SQVTM, CDR2 ANQGSEA. The CDR3 spans 14 residues. The V and J ends lost 5 bases and 4 bases, in that order; junction bases with no gene match: 6.

This clone occurred once. V gene TRBV24-1 combines with J gene TRBJ1-1; D unclear. Germline V lookup: CDR1 KGHDR, CDR2 SFDVKD. Trimming took 4 bases from V and 5 from J, leaving 7 bases between them. This CDR3 comprises 12 residues. CDR3 in DNA: TGTGCCACCAGTGACGGAGGTACTGAAGCTTTCTTT. Translating gives CATSDGGTEAFF.

This rearrangement joins TRBV19 to TRBJ2-7; tentative D call: TRBD2 (6 bases). Germline V CDR1 and CDR2: LNHDA, SQIVND (reference sequence). The CDR3 extends over 15 amino acids. V was cut by 3 bases and J by 3 bases, with 15 bases left in between. The chain's CDR3 is CASSMAVAEVYEQYF. The CDR3 coding sequence is TGTGCCAGTAGTATGGCTGTAGCGGAGGTCTACGAGCAGTACTTC. Based on the CDR3 plus reference TRBV19 and TRBJ2-7, the full variable domain is DGGITQSPKYLFRKEGQNVTLSCEQNLNHDAMYWYRQDPGQGLRLIYYSQIVNDFQKGDIAEGYSVSREKKESFPLTVTSAQKNPTAFYLCASSMAVAEVYEQYFGPGTRLTVT.

This clone was counted a few times. The chain joins TRBV9 to TRBJ1-1; D is undetermined. The CDR3 spans 13 residues. Germline V gives CDR1 SGDLS, CDR2 YYNGEE. V shed 4 bases and J shed 0 bases, with 7 bases lying between them. CDR3 nucleotide sequence: TGTGCCAGCAGCTCACACGTGAACACTGAAGCTTTCTTT. Protein: CASSSHVNTEAFF.

The table lists this clone with a count of one. This sequence joins TRBV18 and TRBJ1-6; 8 bases fit TRBD1. With 4 bases clipped from V and 7 bases from J, the junction kept 6 bases outside the gene matches. CDR1 is KGHSH, CDR2 LQKENI, per germline. CDR3 size: 15 residues. In DNA, the CDR3 is TGTGCCAGCTCACTCGGACAGGGATCCAATTCACCCCTCCACTTT. Its translation is CASSLGQGSNSPLHF.

V and J are TRBV2 and TRBJ2-1; 7 bases fit TRBD2. The CDR3 spans 16 residues. Germline V gene lookup returns CDR1 SNHLY and CDR2 FYNNEI. Trimming at V came to 2 bases and at J to 5 bases, leaving 9 bases not matched to a gene. CDR3 DNA sequence: TGTGCCAGCAGTGAATTGGGGGGGTTAGGGGACAATGAGCAGTTCTTC. As protein: CASSELGGLGDNEQFF.

The chain couples TRBV25-1 to TRBJ2-7; maybe TRBD1 (5 bases). Germline-derived CDR1 and CDR2 are MGHDK and SYGVNS. CDR3 size: 14 residues. V was shortened by 5 bases and J by 5 bases, with 16 bases between the two germline ends. The CDR3 DNA follows: TGTGCCAGCAGTCCTAATACCCAAGGGGACGAGCAGTACTTC. Residues: CASSPNTQGDEQYF.

This clone showed up just once. J is TRBJ1-4 and V is TRBV30; 9 nucleotides agree with TRBD1. The CDR3 has 16 residues. V shed 5 bases, J shed 5 bases, and the junction held 12 bases outside the gene matches. Germline CDR1 GTSNPN, CDR2 SVGIG (reference sequence). The CDR3 coding sequence is TGTGCCTGGGATAGGACAGGGGCGGGATCGAATGAAAAACTGTTTTTT. Its translation is CAWDRTGAGSNEKLFF.

This chain links TRBV28 with TRBJ1-2; 7 bases match TRBD1. The trim removed 7 bases at V and 0 bases at J, leaving 11 bases unmatched. CDR1 MDHEN and CDR2 SYDVKM come from the germline V gene. The CDR3 spans 16 residues. CDR3 nucleotides: TGTGCCAGCAATGACAGGGAAATTCTAGCTAACTATGGCTACACCTTC. Amino acid sequence: CASNDREILANYGYTF.

This chain joins TRBV7-9 and TRBJ1-2, with D unresolved. V dropped 1 base and J dropped 0 bases, with 15 bases sitting between them. This CDR3 region has 17 residues. Germline CDR1 is SEHNR and CDR2 is FQNEAQ (reference sequence). The CDR3 DNA follows: TGTGCCAGCAGCTTAGACCTGGTACTGTCGGCTAACTATGGCTACACCTTC. This gives the protein CASSLDLVLSANYGYTF.

The rearrangement uses TRBV2 and TRBJ2-5; 8 nucleotides line up with TRBD2. Germline assignment: CDR1 SNHLY and CDR2 FYNNEI. J lost 5 bases, V lost 1 base, and 9 bases had no gene match. The length of the CDR3 is 16 residues. The CDR3 DNA reads as TGTGCCAGCAGTGAAGGTCAAGCGGGAGCAGGGGAGACCCAGTACTTC. It translates to CASSEGQAGAGETQYF.

This chain connects TRBV21-1 to TRBJ1-5. TRBV21-1 is deemed a pseudogene. The CDR3 totals 19 residues. This chain's CDR3 is CASSKARKEPHLVDQPQHF. CDR3 nucleotide sequence: TGTGCCAGCAGCAAAGCGAGGAAGGAGCCACATCTTGTCGATCAGCCCCAGCATTTT.

V gene TRBV28 combines with J gene TRBJ2-6; tentative D call: TRBD2 (5 bases). Germline lookup yields CDR1 MDHEN and CDR2 SYDVKM. The CDR3 runs 16 residues. Trimming left V 8 bases short and J 1 base short, with 15 bases between. The CDR3 is CASGYLRGSGANVLTF. In DNA form, the CDR3 reads TGTGCCAGCGGATACCTTCGCGGGTCTGGGGCCAACGTCCTGACTTTC.